This T cell receptor beta chain originates from a study of patients and donors after allogeneic stem cell transplantation. TCRdb reprocessed the RT-PCR reads with MiXCR, giving one entry per CDR3 protein. The data contain about 410,000 distinct CDR3 sequences, 15% to 20% of them seen just once; the ten biggest clones take up 7% to 7.5%. Germline CDR1 is SGHTA and CDR2 is FQGTGA. The V and J ends lost 5 bases and 6 bases, in that order; junction bases with no gene match: 10. This CDR3 region has 15 residues. The chain has TRBV7-3 and TRBJ2-7, with 10 bases lining up with TRBD2. Sequenced input: blood, either unsorted or a sorted T cell fraction (not recorded which). The source of this sequence is a human donor who was either an allogeneic HSCT recipient or a stem cell or donor lymphocyte infusion donor (not recorded which). It is not recorded whose cells these are; they may come from a transplant donor. CDR3 loop: CASSTTGTSVGEQYF. The DNA for the CDR3 is TGTGCCAGCAGCACGACCGGGACTAGCGTAGGCGAGCAGTACTTC.